This TCR beta chain emerged from a study of blood T cell repertoires in COVID-19. The length of the CDR3 is 16 residues. The V and J ends lost 5 bases and 4 bases respectively, with 20 bases between them. CDR1 and CDR2 (germline): LNHDA, SQIVND (reference sequence). Only in-frame clones appear in the TCRdb table, and some are missing; sequencing was by immunoSEQ multiplex PCR. Of about 280,000 clones in the sample, roughly 85% were seen once. The chain recombines TRBV19 with TRBJ2-5; maybe TRBD2 (6 bases). Sequencing used PBMCs or T cells enriched from blood (not recorded which). This receptor was taken from a man between 35 and 55 years old who had been exposed to COVID-19. The CDR3 DNA reads as TGTGCCAGTAGTCTAGGAGGGCGGCAGCTGGGAGAGACCCAGTACTTC. Translated: CASSLGGRQLGETQYF.